The clone carrying this T cell receptor beta chain was detected once. Primers used in a second PCR of about 6 to 12 cycles were a sample-barcoded 5' primer and a J-beta primer mix. TCRdb redid the calling of the 5' RACE reads with MiXCR, one entry per CDR3 protein. The table lists 1,500,000 or so distinct CDR3 sequences, 59% of them singletons. The source of the sample is a study of blood T cells in healthy people across ages. This CDR3 contains 12 residues. V shed 6 bases and J 11 bases; nucleotides not matched to a gene: 7. The germline V gene encodes CDR1 MDHEN and CDR2 SYDVKM. The genes are TRBV28 and TRBJ2-5, with 9 bases fitting TRBD2. Sequenced sample: blood. The clonotype comes from a young man in good health. The CDR3 nucleotides are TGTGCCAGCAGAGAATCTAGCGGGGAGCAGTACTTC. The encoded protein is CASRESSGEQYF.